Included here is one T cell receptor beta chain sequence, with context. Its matching antigen is unknown. Germline values: CDR1 LGHNA, CDR2 YNFKEQ. Between the trimmed V and J ends, which lost 0 bases and 2 bases, there was a span of 8 bases. The CDR3 runs to 15 residues. 13 Jbeta primers and 60 Vbeta primers were used for the PCR. Method: immunoSEQ multiplex PCR; TCRdb's copy keeps in-frame clones and lacks some. Seen here are 150,000 to 200,000 clones, 70% to 80% observed once, and the top ten hold 2% to 2.5%. This sample is drawn from a study of cytomegalovirus exposure and HLA in healthy donors. Study-wide results and caveats: Most subjects' HLA-A and HLA-B alleles were reportedly predicted from TCR beta sequences.

The clonotype was recovered from a woman between 50 and 59 years old in good health and CMV-seronegative. The sequenced material came from PBMCs. The chain links TRBV4-2 to TRBJ1-5; D uncertain. CDR3 sequence: CASSQDFEGNQPQHF. DNA for the CDR3: TGTGCCAGCAGCCAAGATTTCGAGGGCAATCAGCCCCAGCATTTT.